The source of this T cell receptor beta chain is a study of beta chain features in type 1 diabetes. Trimming cost V 1 base and J 2 bases, with 2 bases left between them. CDR1 is SGHAT and CDR2 is FQNNGV in the germline V gene. CDR3 size: 13 residues. What was sequenced were expressed TCRB transcripts, since all of the isolated RNA had been reverse transcribed. Naive, central memory and regulatory T cell samples averaged roughly 3.7 million reads. Data came from immunoSEQ multiplex PCR; TCRdb stores just in-frame clones and leaves some out. Of some 330,000 clones detected, approximately 12% appear once; the ten largest clones hold around 0.0099%. Staining for CD45RO/CCR7/CD25/CD127/CD95/CD27 allowed sorting of CD4+ naive, central memory, regulatory and stem cell-like memory cells. General study results and limits: There were fewer insertions and more deletions at the VDJ junctions of type 1 diabetes patients. Researchers report that Type 1 diabetes patients had moderately but significantly shorter TCRB CDR3s across all four CD4+ subsets.

A remark on this clone: Its antigen is still unknown. The same CDR3 arises from other DNA sequences in this sample as well.

The TCR comes from a woman between 18 and 29 years old with type 1 diabetes. The genes are TRBV11-2 and TRBJ2-2; D not resolved. Sample: naive CD4+ T cells from blood. The CDR3 loop reads CASSLANTGELFF. CDR3 in DNA: TGTGCCAGCAGCTTAGCAAACACCGGGGAGCTGTTTTTT.